This T cell receptor beta chain was observed in a study of T cells expressing NK-cell markers. Study-level information: TCR beta repertoires came from sorted CD3+CD56+NKG2C+, CD3+CD56+NKG2C- and CD3+CD56-NKG2C+ T cells.

TCRdb re-called the 5' RACE reads; one entry per CDR3 protein, DNA not given. The table for this sample gives 500,000 to 600,000 distinct CDR3 sequences. Looked up from germline, CDR1 is DFQATT and CDR2 is SNEGSKA (reference sequence). The CDR3 totals 16 residues. V gene TRBV20-1 combines with J gene TRBJ2-2; TCRdb gives TRBD2 as the D gene, but with no DNA this cannot be confirmed. This sequence originates from a man aged 18 to 30 in good health. The sample consisted of blood T cells: a sorted CD56 or NKG2C T cell subset, CD4+ or CD8+ T cells, or bulk PBMC T cells (not recorded which). The CDR3 is CSARDIAGGRWGELFF.